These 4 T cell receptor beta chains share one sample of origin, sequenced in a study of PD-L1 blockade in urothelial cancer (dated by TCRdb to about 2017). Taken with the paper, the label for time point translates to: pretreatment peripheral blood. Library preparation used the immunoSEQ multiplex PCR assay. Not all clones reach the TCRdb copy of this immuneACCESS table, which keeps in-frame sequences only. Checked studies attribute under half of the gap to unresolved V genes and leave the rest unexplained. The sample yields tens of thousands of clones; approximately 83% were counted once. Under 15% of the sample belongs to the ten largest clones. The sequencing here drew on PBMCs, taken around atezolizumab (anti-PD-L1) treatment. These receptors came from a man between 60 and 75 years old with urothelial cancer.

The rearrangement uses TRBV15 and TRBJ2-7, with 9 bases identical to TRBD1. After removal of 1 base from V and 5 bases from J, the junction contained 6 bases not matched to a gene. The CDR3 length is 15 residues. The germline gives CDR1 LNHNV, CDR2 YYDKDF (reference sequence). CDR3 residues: CATSRGDRADNEQYF. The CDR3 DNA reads TGTGCCACCAGCAGAGGGGACAGGGCTGATAACGAGCAGTACTTC.

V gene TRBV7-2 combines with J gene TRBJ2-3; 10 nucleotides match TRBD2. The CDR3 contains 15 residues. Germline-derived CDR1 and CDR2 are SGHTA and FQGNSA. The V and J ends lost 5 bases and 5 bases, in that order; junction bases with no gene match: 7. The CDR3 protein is CASSLGAGGQDTQYF. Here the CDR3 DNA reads TGTGCCAGCAGCCTCGGAGCGGGGGGGCAAGATACGCAGTATTTT.

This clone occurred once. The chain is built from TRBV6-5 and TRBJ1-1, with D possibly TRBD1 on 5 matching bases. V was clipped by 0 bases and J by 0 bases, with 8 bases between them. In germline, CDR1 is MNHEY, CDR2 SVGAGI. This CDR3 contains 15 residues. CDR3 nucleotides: TGTGCCAGCAGTTACTCAGGGGAAATGAACACTGAAGCTTTCTTT. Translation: CASSYSGEMNTEAFF.

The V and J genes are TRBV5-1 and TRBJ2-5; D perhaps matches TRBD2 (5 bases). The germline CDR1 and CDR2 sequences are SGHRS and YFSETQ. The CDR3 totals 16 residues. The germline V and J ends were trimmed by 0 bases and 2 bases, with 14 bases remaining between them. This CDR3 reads CASSLGAVSGQETQYF. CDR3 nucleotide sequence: TGCGCCAGCAGCTTGGGGGCGGTGTCGGGGCAAGAGACCCAGTACTTC.